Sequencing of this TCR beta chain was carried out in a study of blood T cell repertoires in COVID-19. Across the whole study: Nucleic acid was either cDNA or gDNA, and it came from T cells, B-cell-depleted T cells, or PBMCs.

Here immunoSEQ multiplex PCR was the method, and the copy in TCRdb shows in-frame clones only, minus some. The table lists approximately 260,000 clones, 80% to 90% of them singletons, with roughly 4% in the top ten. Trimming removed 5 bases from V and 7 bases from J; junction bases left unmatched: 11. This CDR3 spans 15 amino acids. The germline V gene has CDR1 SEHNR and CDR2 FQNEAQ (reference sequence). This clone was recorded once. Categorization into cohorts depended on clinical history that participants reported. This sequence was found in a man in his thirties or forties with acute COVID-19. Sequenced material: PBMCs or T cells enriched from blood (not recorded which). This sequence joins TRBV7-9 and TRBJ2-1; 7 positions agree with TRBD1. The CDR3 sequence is CASSGTGATVNEQFF. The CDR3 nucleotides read TGTGCCAGCAGCGGAACAGGGGCGACGGTGAATGAGCAGTTCTTC.